This TCR beta chain was captured in a study of PD-1 blockade in classical Hodgkin lymphoma. Across the whole study: Administration of nivolumab to patients was at 3 mg/kg intravenously every 2 weeks. Findings and limits, study-wide: Unlike CD8+ TCR diversity, which did not rise significantly by C4D1, CD4+ TCR diversity did.

Concerning this clone: Its antigen is not identified.

Sequencing used immunoSEQ multiplex PCR; TCRdb keeps in-frame clones, though not all of them. The sample includes around 99,000 clones, roughly 81% seen only once; the top ten take around 17%. Brentuximab vedotin exposure varied, and every patient relapsed after autologous stem cell transplantation. V lost 1 base and J lost 1, with 2 bases in between. Germline V CDR1 and CDR2: SGHTA, FQGNSA. The CDR3 contains 13 residues. Sequencing used peripheral blood mononuclear cells (PBMCs), obtained before the second cycle of nivolumab. The sequence was collected from a human donor with classical Hodgkin lymphoma. The genes are TRBV7-2 and TRBJ2-1; no reliable D call. CDR3 DNA sequence: TGTGCCAGCAGCTTAGGGTCCTACAATGAGCAGTTCTTC. It is translated as CASSLGSYNEQFF.